This T cell receptor (beta chain) was identified in a study of blood T cell repertoires in COVID-19. Study information: COVID-19 samples collected from the United States, Italy and Spain covered acute and convalescent phases.

Original methodology: The assay estimated nucleated cells by amplifying reference gene primers. Clones were read by immunoSEQ multiplex PCR, and TCRdb kept only the in-frame ones, dropping some. The DNA was the basis for D and trimming; V, J and clone size are from that table. Seen here are about 47,000 clones, 80% to 85% observed once, and the top ten hold nearly 7.5%. The V end lost 2 bases, the J end lost 7 bases, and 11 bases lay between the germline ends. The CDR3 is 13 residues long. Germline values: CDR1 MNHNS, CDR2 SASEGT. Sequencing input: peripheral blood. The V call is TRBV6-1, the J call TRBJ1-1; no reliable D call. This sequence was found in a man in his sixties with active COVID-19. DNA of the CDR3: TGTGCCAGCAGTGAAAACTCGGGGATTGAAGCTTTCTTT. It specifies CASSENSGIEAFF.